The sequence of this T cell receptor beta chain was determined in a study of OX40 agonist ivuxolimab in advanced cancers. For the wider study: Ivuxolimab was a fully human IgG2 agonistic monoclonal antibody targeting the costimulatory receptor OX40 (CD134). The paper reports the monotherapy dose-escalation portion (N of about 47 patients) of the phase I ivuxolimab trial. In the dose-escalation cohort, approximately 82% of patients were male, and the mean age was 60 years with a range of roughly 23 to 79. Intravenous ivuxolimab was administered to patients every 2 weeks at six dose levels: 0.01, 0.1, 0.3, 1.5, 3 and 10 mg/kg. Partial responses occurred in three dose-escalation patients: two with cutaneous melanoma and one with hepatocellular carcinoma. Peripheral TCRbeta sequencing aimed to test whether ivuxolimab altered TCR sequence diversity and caused clonal T-cell expansion. Patients were allowed to have had prior anti-PD-1, anti-PD-L1 or anti-CTLA-4 therapy, and 40% of the dose-escalation patients had been treated with checkpoint inhibitors. Of the roughly 52 dose-escalation patients, hepatocellular carcinoma was present in approximately 20, melanoma in roughly 15, renal cell carcinoma in 9 and head and neck cancer in 9.

What the authors observed across the whole study: In the 0.1-3.0 mg/kg groups, partial responders were among the patients with the lowest normalized peripheral clonal expansion, particularly in CD8+ T cells. On average, CD8+ T cells showed more expanded clones than CD4+ T cells after ivuxolimab. At doses of 0.1 to 3.0 mg/kg, clonal expansion of both CD4+ and CD8+ T cells in blood was seen between baseline and week 6. Antigen specificity was not determined for the clonally expanded peripheral T cells. Low levels of normalized T-cell clonal expansion were also seen in some patients who did not respond.

Patients with autoimmune disease history or receiving systemic immunosuppression were excluded from the trial. In every dose cohort, peripheral blood was drawn for TCR sequencing at baseline, cycle 4 day 1, and cycle 7 day 1. Samples came from an open-label, multicenter, first-in-human phase I dose-escalation trial of ivuxolimab. Adults with locally advanced or metastatic melanoma, renal cell, hepatocellular, or head and neck squamous cell carcinoma were enrolled in the trial. Before TCR sequencing, CD4+ T cells and CD8+ T cells were sorted from peripheral blood as separate populations. The germline V gene encodes CDR1 GTSNPN and CDR2 SVGIG (reference sequence). CDR3 length: 14 amino acids, cysteine to phenylalanine. The DNA shown is the 42-base CDR3, in frame from base 1. Trimming leaves V shorter by 5 bases and J shorter by 4 bases, with the junction holding 7 bases beyond the gene matches. Turning to this clone: Its antigen remains undetermined. Base-call qualities are not available, and no considerably larger clone is one nucleotide away.

For sequencing of the TCRbeta CDR3 region, genomic DNA was extracted from the sorted cells. The immunoSEQ Assay was used to sequence the TCRbeta CDR3 regions. This is the immuneACCESS table as TCRdb keeps it, with only in-frame sequences that have V and J called. A part of the clones is gone; compared with another copy, unresolved V genes explain less than half, and the rest is unexplained. For this sample there are some 21,000 clones; 88% appear just once. The ten largest clonotypes hold about 10% of the sample. Sequences were derived from CD4+ or CD8+ T cells sorted from blood, sampled in a trial of the OX40 agonist ivuxolimab. The chain was built from TRBV30 and TRBJ2-3; 9 nucleotides in the junction match TRBD1. The receptor was derived from an adult with an advanced solid tumor such as melanoma, head and neck, liver or kidney cancer. The CDR3: CAWSPGQGADTQYF. The DNA is TGTGCCTGGTCCCCGGGACAGGGCGCAGATACGCAGTATTTT.